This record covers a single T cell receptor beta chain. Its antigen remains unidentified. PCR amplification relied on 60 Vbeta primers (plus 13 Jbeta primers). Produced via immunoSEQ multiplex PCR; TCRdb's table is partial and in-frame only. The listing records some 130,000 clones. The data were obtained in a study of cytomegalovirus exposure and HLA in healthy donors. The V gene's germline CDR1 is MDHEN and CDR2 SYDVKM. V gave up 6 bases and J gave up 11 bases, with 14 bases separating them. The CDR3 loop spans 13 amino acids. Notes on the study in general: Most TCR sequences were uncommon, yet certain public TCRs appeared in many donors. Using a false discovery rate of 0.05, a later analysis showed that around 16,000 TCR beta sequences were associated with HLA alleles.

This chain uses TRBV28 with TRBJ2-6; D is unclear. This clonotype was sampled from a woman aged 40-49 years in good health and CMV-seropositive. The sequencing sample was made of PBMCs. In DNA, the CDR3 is TGTGCCAGCAGCCCAACAGAAGTCGACGTCCTGACTTTC. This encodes CASSPTEVDVLTF.